This T cell receptor beta chain comes out of a study of T cell responses to AZD1222 COVID-19 vaccine. Study-wide points: Compared with day 0, the breadth and depth of the Spike-specific TCR repertoire rose significantly after two doses of AZD1222. The donor group comprised mostly white British people and more females; the analysis possibly underestimated clonal diversity. Repertoire samples came only from after the peak T cell response. Targeting of unmutated variant regions was reportedly seen in nearly half of spike-specific TCRs.

This CDR3 comprises 19 residues. Per germline, CDR1 SNHLY and CDR2 FYNNEI. V shed 4 bases and J 0 bases; nucleotides not matched to a gene: 13. TCRdb's copy holds only in-frame clones and misses some; the assay was immunoSEQ multiplex PCR. The sample consists of roughly 100,000 clones, approximately 88% of them appearing once. Comments on this clone: Its specificity is not known.

V is TRBV2 and J is TRBJ2-3; 10 nucleotides line up with TRBD2. Sequencing was performed on peripheral blood, taken on day 0 of AZD1222 vaccination. This TCR came from an adult in good health. The CDR3 DNA is TGTGCCAGCAGTGTTGATGTAGCGGGAGGTACTTCTAGCACAGATACGCAGTATTTT. It codes for CASSVDVAGGTSSTDTQYF.